These 14 T cell receptor delta chains share one sample of origin, sequenced in a study of gamma-delta chains in newborns, infants, children. TCRdb re-called the reads using CATT. The sample gives roughly 14,000 delta-chain clones, roughly 7.3% of which show up once; around 24% is in the top ten. Sequenced input: blood. Every receptor here comes from a child who was a newborn, infant or young child, either healthy, febrile or measles-vaccinated (not recorded which).

This clone has more than one count but fewer than ten. The mismatch at residue 11 between this DNA's translation and the TCRdb protein of a much larger clone likely reflects a read error; the protein shown is translated from the DNA. The genes are TRDV2 and TRDJ3; TRDD3 matches at 12 bases. J lost 5 bases, V lost 2 bases, and 6 bases had no gene match. CDR3 length equals 18 residues. Germline V CDR1 and CDR2: GEAIGNYY, EKD. The CDR3 here is CACDKVLGDTRDTRQMFF. The CDR3 coding sequence is TGTGCCTGTGACAAAGTACTGGGGGATACCCGGGACACCCGACAGATGTTTTTC.

This clone was observed a handful of times. Other DNA sequences of this sample code for an identical CDR3. CDR3 coding DNA: TGTGCCTGCGATGGAAACTGGGCCTCCTGGGACACCCGACAGATGTTTTTC. Translated: CACDGNWASWDTRQMFF. The rearrangement links TRDV2 to TRDJ3, with D perhaps TRDD3 (6 bases). Looked up from germline, CDR1 is GEAIGNYY and CDR2 is EKD. This CDR3 contains 17 residues. Trimming removed 7 bases at V and 0 bases at J, with 15 bases between.

The sample holds a few counts of this clone. An end of the junction does not agree with germline; a read error may underlie this. V is TRDV2 and J is TRDJ3, with 8 bases matching TRDD3. The CDR3 runs 19 residues. Germline CDR1 is GEAIGNYY and CDR2 is EKD. CDR3 coding DNA: TGTGCCTGTGACACCCTTGGGGGATGGAGCTCCTGGGACACCCGACAGATATTTTTC. Its translation is CACDTLGGWSSWDTRQIFF.

This clone is labeled medium-sized (0.01 to 0.1%). This specimen includes other DNA sequences encoding the same CDR3. V is TRDV2 and J is TRDJ3; TRDD3 matches at 10 bases. J was trimmed by 1 base and V by 1 base; bases with no gene match: 3. Looked up from germline, CDR1 is GEAIGNYY and CDR2 is EKD. The CDR3 contains 18 residues. The chain's CDR3 is CACDTGGYFSWDTRQMFF. The DNA for the CDR3 is TGTGCCTGTGACACTGGGGGATACTTTTCCTGGGACACCCGACAGATGTTTTTC.

In this sample, this clone turned up many times. Different DNA sequences within this sample yield the same CDR3. The genes are TRDV2 and TRDJ2, with 8 bases identical to TRDD3. The CDR3 sequence is 15 residues long. CDR1 and CDR2 (germline): GEAIGNYY, EKD. The V segment lost 1 base and the J segment 1 base; nucleotides outside the gene matches: 1. CDR3 in DNA: TGTGCCTGTGACACGCTGGGGGATTTGACAGCACAACTCTTCTTT. This translates into CACDTLGDLTAQLFF.

This clone was counted only a few times. At the DNA level, this CDR3 is encoded by other sequences in the same sample as well. The rearrangement joins TRDV2 to TRDJ3, with TRDD3 identical over 11 bases. Germline trimming cut 0 bases from V and 0 bases from J; bases unmatched to any gene: 9. CDR3 size: 21 residues. Germline CDR1 GEAIGNYY, CDR2 EKD. CDR3 in DNA: TGTGCCTGTGACACCGTGTTGGGGGATACGCCCTTCTCCTGGGACACCCGACAGATGTTTTTC. Translated, it gives CACDTVLGDTPFSWDTRQMFF.

This clone was picked up a small number of times. The same CDR3 also results from other DNA sequences found in this sample. This chain connects TRDV2 to TRDJ3; 9 nucleotides agree with TRDD3. The CDR3 contains 18 residues. J lost 2 bases, V lost 3 bases, and 7 bases had no gene match. The germline gives CDR1 GEAIGNYY, CDR2 EKD. In DNA form, the CDR3 reads TGTGCCTGTGACTTTACTGGGGGAACAGCCTGGGACACCCGACAGATGTTTTTC. Translating it yields CACDFTGGTAWDTRQMFF.

This clone is medium-sized. The chain combines TRDV2 with TRDJ1, with 8 positions matching TRDD3. Germline V CDR1 and CDR2: GEAIGNYY, EKD. V lost 2 bases and J lost 0; bases outside the gene matches: 10. The CDR3 spans 17 residues. The CDR3 here is CACDILGATGYTDKLIF. For the CDR3, the DNA is TGTGCCTGTGACATACTGGGGGCTACGGGCTACACCGATAAACTCATCTTT.

This clone was observed a handful of times. This chain connects TRDV2 to TRDJ3, with TRDD3 matching over 8 bases. V shed 1 base, J shed 0 bases, and the junction held 7 bases outside the gene matches. The CDR3 runs to 19 residues. Germline V gene lookup returns CDR1 GEAIGNYY and CDR2 EKD. The CDR3 region is CACDTLGVIHSWDTRQMFF. CDR3 bases: TGTGCCTGTGACACACTGGGGGTCATCCACTCCTGGGACACCCGACAGATGTTTTTC.

This clone was recorded at least ten times. This likely came from a read error, as a far larger clone is one base away. The chain joins TRDV2 to TRDJ2; 11 nucleotides match TRDD3. CDR1 GEAIGNYY and CDR2 EKD come from the germline V gene. The length of the CDR3 is 16 residues. V lost 2 bases, J lost 1 base, and 2 bases stayed unmatched. CDR3 in DNA: TGTGCCTGTGACATACTGGGGGATAATTTGACAGCACAACTCTTCTTT. The encoded protein is CACDILGDNLTAQLFF.

To note about this clone: This may stem from a read error, because a much larger clone lies one nucleotide away. Other DNA sequences in this sample translate to the same CDR3. The chain recombines TRDV2 with TRDJ3; 7 positions agree with TRDD3. The CDR3 contains 13 residues. V lost 0 bases to trimming and J lost 13 bases; unmatched junction nucleotides: 2. In germline, CDR1 is GEAIGNYY, CDR2 EKD. The CDR3 DNA sequence: TGTGCCTGTGACACCTGGGGGACACGACAGATGTTTTTC. Translated: CACDTWGTRQMFF.

In the case of this clone: With a much larger clone just one base away, this may be a read error. Other DNA sequences of this sample code for an identical CDR3. The rearrangement uses TRAV29/DV5 and TRDJ2; 7 bases align to TRDD3. The V gene's germline CDR1 is NSMFDY and CDR2 ISSIKDK. This CDR3 is 15 amino acids long. In nucleotides, the CDR3 is TGCGCAGCAAGCGCGGGGATAGACGGGACAGCACAACTCTTCTTT. Translating gives CAASAGIDGTAQLFF.

This clone has a handful of counts. Its ends do not fully match the called genes, so a read error is possible. V is TRDV2 and J is TRDJ2; 8 bases are shared with TRDD3. The CDR3 extends over 15 amino acids. The germline V gene encodes CDR1 GEAIGNYY and CDR2 EKD. The CDR3 sequence is CACDLLGAMTAHLFF. CDR3 coding DNA: TGTGCCTGTGACTTACTGGGGGCTATGACAGCACACCTCTTCTTT.

This sequence joins TRDV2 and TRDJ2, with TRDD3 matching 7 bases. CDR1 GEAIGNYY and CDR2 EKD come from the germline V gene. V dropped 3 bases and J dropped 5; count of bases not matched to a gene: 8. The CDR3 consists of 15 residues. This CDR3 is CACDSLAGDTAQLFF. The CDR3 DNA is TGTGCCTGTGACTCCTTGGCGGGGGATACAGCACAACTCTTCTTT.